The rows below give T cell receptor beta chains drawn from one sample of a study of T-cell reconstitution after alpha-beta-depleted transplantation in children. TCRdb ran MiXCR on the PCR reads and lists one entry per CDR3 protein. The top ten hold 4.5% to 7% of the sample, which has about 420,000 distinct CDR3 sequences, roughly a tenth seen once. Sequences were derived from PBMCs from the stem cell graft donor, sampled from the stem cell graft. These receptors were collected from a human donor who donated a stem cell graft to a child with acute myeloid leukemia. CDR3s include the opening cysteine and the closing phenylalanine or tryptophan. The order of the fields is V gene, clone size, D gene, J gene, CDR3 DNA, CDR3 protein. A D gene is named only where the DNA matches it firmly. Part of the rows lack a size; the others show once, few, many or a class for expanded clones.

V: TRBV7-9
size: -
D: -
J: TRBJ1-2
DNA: TGTGCCAGCACAGGGGAGGCTGGGGCCTATTACCGCGGCTACACCTTC
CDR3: CASTGEAGAYYRGYTF

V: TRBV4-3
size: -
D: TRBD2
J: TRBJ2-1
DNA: TGCGCCAGCAGCTTTGGACTAGAATCCTACAATGAGCAGTTCTTC
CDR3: CASSFGLESYNEQFF

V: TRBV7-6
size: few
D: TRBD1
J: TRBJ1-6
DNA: TGTGCCAGCAGCCAAGGACAGGGGAGGAATTCACCCCTCCACTTT
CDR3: CASSQGQGRNSPLHF

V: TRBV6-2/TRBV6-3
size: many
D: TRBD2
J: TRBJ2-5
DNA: TGTGCCAGCAGTACCCCGGGACTAGCGTTACAAGAGACCCAGTACTTC
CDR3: CASSTPGLALQETQYF

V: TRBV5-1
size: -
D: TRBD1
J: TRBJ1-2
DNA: TGCGCCAGCAGCCCCGAGGACAGGGACCATGGCTACACCTTC
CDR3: CASSPEDRDHGYTF

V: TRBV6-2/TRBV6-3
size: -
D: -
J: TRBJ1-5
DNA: TGTGCCAGCATTGGGCTAGGGGGACATCGGAATCAGCCCCAGCATTTT
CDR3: CASIGLGGHRNQPQHF

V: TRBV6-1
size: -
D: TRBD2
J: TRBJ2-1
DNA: TGTGCCAGCAGCGATCTTAGCGGGAGGGCCTCCTACAATGAGCAGTTCTTC
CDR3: CASSDLSGRASYNEQFF

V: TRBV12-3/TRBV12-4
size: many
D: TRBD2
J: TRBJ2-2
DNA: TGTGCCAGCAGTCGAACTAGCGGGATGACCGGGGAGCTGTTTTTT
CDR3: CASSRTSGMTGELFF

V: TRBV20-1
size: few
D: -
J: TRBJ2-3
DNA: TGCAGTGCTAGGCAAGAAAGGTATGAGACAGGACTAAACACAGATACGCAGTATTTT
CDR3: CSARQERYETGLNTDTQYF

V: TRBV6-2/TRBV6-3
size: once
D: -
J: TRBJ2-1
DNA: TGTGCCAGCAGTTACCGCGGGACAGTCAACTCCTACAATGAGCAGTTCTTC
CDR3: CASSYRGTVNSYNEQFF

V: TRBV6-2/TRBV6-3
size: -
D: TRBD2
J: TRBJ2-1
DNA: TGTGCCAGCAGTTACCCTAGCGGGGTTCCCTACAATGAGCAGTTCTTC
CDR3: CASSYPSGVPYNEQFF

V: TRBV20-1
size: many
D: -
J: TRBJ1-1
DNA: TGCAGTGCTAGAATGGGGGCGACCGCTGAAGCTTTCTTT
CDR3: CSARMGATAEAFF

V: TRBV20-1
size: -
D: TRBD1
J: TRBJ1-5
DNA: TGCAGTGCCGAACAGGGGGCGTGGGGCAATCAGCCCCAGCATTTT
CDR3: CSAEQGAWGNQPQHF

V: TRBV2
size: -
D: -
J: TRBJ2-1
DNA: TGTGCCAGCAGTGAACTTCAGGAGGATGGTGAGCAGTTCTTC
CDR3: CASSELQEDGEQFF

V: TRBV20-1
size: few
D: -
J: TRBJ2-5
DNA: TGCAGTGCTGGGGGCTCGTACCAAGAGACCCAGTACTTC
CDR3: CSAGGSYQETQYF

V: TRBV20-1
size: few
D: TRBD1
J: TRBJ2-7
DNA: TGCAGTGCTAAACCCCGACAGGGGAGGCACGAGCAGTACTTC
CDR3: CSAKPRQGRHEQYF

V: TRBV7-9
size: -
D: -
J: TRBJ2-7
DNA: TGTGCCAGTGGGGCGGTCTCCTACGAGCAGTACTTC
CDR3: CASGAVSYEQYF

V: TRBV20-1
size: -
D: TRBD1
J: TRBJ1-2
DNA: TGCAGTGCGGGAGGTGGGTTAGGGGGCGCCTCCCTCTATGGCTACACCTTC
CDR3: CSAGGGLGGASLYGYTF

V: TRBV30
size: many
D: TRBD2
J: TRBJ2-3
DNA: TGTGCCTGGGAAGGACCAGCGGGGCACACAGATACGCAGTATTTT
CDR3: CAWEGPAGHTDTQYF

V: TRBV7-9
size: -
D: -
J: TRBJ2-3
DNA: TGTGCCAGCAGCTTTCAGATTCGCCGGGAACCCCCCGATACGCAGTATTTT
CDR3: CASSFQIRREPPDTQYF

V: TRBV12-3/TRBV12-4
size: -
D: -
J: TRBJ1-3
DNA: TGTGCCAGCAGTTCAGCCGGGGACACCGATTATAGCTCTGGAAACACCATATATTTT
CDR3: CASSSAGDTDYSSGNTIYF

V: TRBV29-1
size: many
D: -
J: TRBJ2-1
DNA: TGCAGCGTTGACCTGGGACAAGCCTGGTATGAGCAGTTCTTC
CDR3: CSVDLGQAWYEQFF

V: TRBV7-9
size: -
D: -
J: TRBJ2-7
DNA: TGTGCCAGCAGCTCCGGAGGGGGGAACGAGCAGTACTTC
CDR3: CASSSGGGNEQYF

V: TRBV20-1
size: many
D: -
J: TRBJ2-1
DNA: TGCAGTGCTAGATCGGTCCTACTGCAGGACAATGAGCAGTTCTTC
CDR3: CSARSVLLQDNEQFF

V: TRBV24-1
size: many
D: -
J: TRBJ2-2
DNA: TGTGCCACCAGTGAGGAGGCCCTCACGGGACACCCGCGGCTGTTTTTT
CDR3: CATSEEALTGHPRLFF

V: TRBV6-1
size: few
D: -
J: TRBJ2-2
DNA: TGTGCCAGCAGCCGCTGGGATGTAGCGAACACCGGGGAGCTGTTTTTT
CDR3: CASSRWDVANTGELFF

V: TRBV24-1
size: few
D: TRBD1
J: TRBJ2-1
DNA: TGTGCCACCAGTGATCCCCTGACAGGGATCAATGAGCAGTTCTTC
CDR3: CATSDPLTGINEQFF

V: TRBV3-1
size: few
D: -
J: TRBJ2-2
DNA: TGTGCCAGCAGCCAAGATCTGGCAGGGGCTCTGGCCGGGGAGCTGTTTTTT
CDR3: CASSQDLAGALAGELFF

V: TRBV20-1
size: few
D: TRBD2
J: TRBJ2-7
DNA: TGCAGTGCAAGAAGGCCTAGCGGGAGGGAGCAGTACTTC
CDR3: CSARRPSGREQYF

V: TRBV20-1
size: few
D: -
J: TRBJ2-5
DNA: TGCAGTGCTAGAGAACCCACTATACAAGAGACCCAGTACTTC
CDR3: CSAREPTIQETQYF

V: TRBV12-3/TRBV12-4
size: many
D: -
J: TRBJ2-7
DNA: TGTGCCAGCAGTTTCGCGGGGCTCACCTCCTACGAGCAGTACTTC
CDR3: CASSFAGLTSYEQYF

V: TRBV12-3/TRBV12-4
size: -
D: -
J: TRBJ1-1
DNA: TGTGCCAGCAGCCGACTTCAGGGTTTTACTGAAGCTTTCTTT
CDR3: CASSRLQGFTEAFF

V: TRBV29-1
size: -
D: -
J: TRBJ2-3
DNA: TGCAGCGTTGAGGCGGTCACAGATACGCAGTATTTT
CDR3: CSVEAVTDTQYF

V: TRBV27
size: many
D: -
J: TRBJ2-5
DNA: TGTGCCAGCAGTTTATCGGGGGCCCAAGAGACCCAGTACTTC
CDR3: CASSLSGAQETQYF

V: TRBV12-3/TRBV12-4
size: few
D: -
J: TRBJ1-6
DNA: TGTGCCAGCAGTTTGGGAGGGATTAGTGGTTCACCCCTCCACTTT
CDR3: CASSLGGISGSPLHF

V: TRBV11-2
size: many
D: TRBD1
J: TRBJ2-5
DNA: TGTGCCAGCAGCTCGACAGGGGGTAGGCAAGAGACCCAGTACTTC
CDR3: CASSSTGGRQETQYF

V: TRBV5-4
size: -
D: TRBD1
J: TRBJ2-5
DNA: TGTGCCAGCAGTTCGACAGGGTCAGGGGCCCAGTACTTC
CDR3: CASSSTGSGAQYF

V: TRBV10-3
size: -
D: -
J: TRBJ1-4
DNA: TGTGCCATCAGTGAGTCTGTTAGGATGGATGAAAAACTGTTTTTT
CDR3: CAISESVRMDEKLFF

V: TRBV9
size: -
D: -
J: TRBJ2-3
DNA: TGTGCCAGCAGCGTAGAACAGGACACAGATACGCAGTATTTT
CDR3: CASSVEQDTDTQYF

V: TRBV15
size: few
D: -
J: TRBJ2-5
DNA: TGTGCCACCAGCCCCGGGGGAGTGAGCCAAGAGACCCAGTACTTC
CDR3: CATSPGGVSQETQYF

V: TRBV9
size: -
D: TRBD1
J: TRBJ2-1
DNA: TGTGCCAGCAGTGCAACCGGGACAGGGGATGAGCAGTTCTTC
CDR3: CASSATGTGDEQFF